This T cell receptor (beta chain) is drawn from a study of response to subunit inactivated influenza vaccine (dated by TCRdb to 2016 to 2019). Some background on the complete study: Deep quantitative profiling of the T cell receptor repertoire was used in the study to follow responses to a trivalent subunit inactivated influenza vaccine. Overall study outcomes, separate from this receptor: The authors proposed that each seasonal influenza vaccination may bring in only a limited number of new T cells.

A few counts support this clonotype. No antigen is known for it. One base away there is no much larger clone; base qualities are not given. Including the terminal cysteine and phenylalanine, the CDR3 comprises 14 residues. Only CDR3 DNA remains: 42 bases, in frame from the first base. Cut back by 7 bases and 0 bases, the V and J ends lie 13 bases apart. Reading the germline V gene gives CDR1 MNHEY and CDR2 SVGEGT. The library was built by means of RT-PCR. Instrument on record: Illumina HiSeq 2500. In TCRdb, the public reads were trimmed at Q25 with fastp and aligned with MiXCR, with productive beta chains retained. A single entry per CDR3 protein holds the most common genes and DNA from its merged rows. The sample table holds about 240,000 distinct CDR3 sequences, of which less than 15% were seen once. The ten largest clones take up 7.8% of the sample.

This receptor chain uses TRBV6-2 or TRBV6-3 and TRBJ2-7; no confident D gene assignment can be made. The TCR was taken from a man aged 50-59 years who received an inactivated influenza vaccine. Donor details come from another sample of the same person, matched by shared clones. Specimen: non-naive T cells sorted from PBMCs, collected around two weeks before vaccination. This sample's cell subset or site label indicates: memory T cell fraction. This receptor carries the CDR3 CASKVRTASYEQYF. The nucleotides are TGTGCCAGCAAGGTCCGGACGGCCTCCTACGAGCAGTACTTC.